The 10 T cell receptor beta chains below were found in one sample sequenced in a study of radiation and T cells in renal cell carcinoma. Only in-frame clones appear in the TCRdb table, and some are missing; sequencing was by immunoSEQ multiplex PCR. The sample includes more than 120,000 clones, roughly 90% seen only once; the top ten take less than 20%. Regarding time point: blood 4 weeks post-SBRT, at nephrectomy. Treatment in this sample: 15 Gy SBRT to primary tumor, nephrectomy 4 weeks later. Source: blood, taken from a patient whose treatment included radiotherapy and nephrectomy. The receptors shown here come from a woman between 45 and 60 years old with renal cell carcinoma.

The V call is TRBV15, the J call TRBJ2-5, with TRBD1 identical over 8 bases. The CDR3 loop spans 16 amino acids. Germline lookup yields CDR1 LNHNV and CDR2 YYDKDF (reference sequence). The ends lost 3 bases at V and 0 bases at J; junction bases unmatched: 6. This CDR3 reads CATSRGTGQYQETQYF. The CDR3 region has the DNA TGTGCCACCAGCAGGGGGACAGGACAGTACCAAGAGACCCAGTACTTC.

This clone was observed a handful of times. The chain recombines TRBV2 with TRBJ2-7; D unclear. CDR3 length: 15 residues. Per the germline V gene, CDR1 is SNHLY and CDR2 is FYNNEI. Trimming stripped 3 bases from V and 4 bases from J, with 16 bases between. The CDR3 region is CASSDGPIALYEQYF. The CDR3 nucleotides read TGTGCCAGCAGTGATGGTCCAATCGCGCTTTACGAGCAGTACTTC.

The chain couples TRBV27 to TRBJ2-1, with no clear D. Per the germline V gene, CDR1 is MNHEY and CDR2 is SMNVEV (reference sequence). The V end was cut by 2 bases, the J end by 4 bases, with 9 bases between. CDR3 length: 14 amino acids. In DNA form, the CDR3 reads TGTGCCAGCAGTTTAAGCTTCGCTTACAATGAGCAGTTCTTC. Protein: CASSLSFAYNEQFF.

The genes are TRBV19 and TRBJ2-5, with D maybe TRBD2 (5 bases). From germline, CDR1 is LNHDA and CDR2 SQIVND (reference sequence). The CDR3 has 13 amino acids. V dropped 7 bases and J dropped 5 bases, with 14 bases sitting between them. The CDR3 DNA reads as TGTGCCAGTACCCCGAGAGGGCGGGAGACCCAGTACTTC. Its translation: CASTPRGRETQYF.

J is TRBJ1-1 and V is TRBV27; tentative D call: TRBD1 (6 bases). Germline lookup yields CDR1 MNHEY and CDR2 SMNVEV (reference sequence). The CDR3 extends over 14 amino acids. Trimming took 1 base from V and 1 from J, leaving 7 bases between them. CDR3 loop: CASSLWGANTEAFF. CDR3 DNA sequence: TGTGCCAGCAGTTTATGGGGGGCGAACACTGAAGCTTTCTTT.

This clone turned up a few times. The rearrangement links TRBV12-5 to TRBJ1-1; D is unresolved. The germline CDR1 and CDR2 sequences are LGHNT and FRNRAP. The V and J ends lost 4 bases and 11 bases respectively, with 8 bases between them. There are 10 residues in the CDR3. CDR3 sequence: CASGSPRAFF. Written as DNA, the CDR3 is TGTGCTAGTGGTTCGCCCCGCGCTTTCTTT.

The J gene is TRBJ2-1, the V gene TRBV6-4; a weak D match, TRBD2 (6 bases). V lost 4 bases, J lost 7 bases, and 17 bases lay in between. The CDR3 spans 15 residues. Germline V gene data show CDR1 as MRHNA and CDR2 as SNTAGT. The CDR3 loop is CASSAEGSRGNEQFF. CDR3 bases: TGTGCCAGCAGTGCGGAGGGGTCACGGGGGAATGAGCAGTTCTTC.

The chain carries TRBV2 and TRBJ2-3, with 9 bases lining up with TRBD1. This CDR3 spans 15 amino acids. Trimming at V came to 6 bases and at J to 0 bases, leaving 4 bases not matched to a gene. Germline-derived CDR1 and CDR2 are SNHLY and FYNNEI. The CDR3 here is CASSDRGTSTDTQYF. The DNA of the CDR3 is TGTGCCAGCAGCGACAGGGGGACTAGCACAGATACGCAGTATTTT. Using reference TRBV2 and TRBJ2-3 for the parts outside the CDR3, the full variable domain is EPEVTQTPSHQVTQMGQEVILRCVPISNHLYFYWYRQILGQKVEFLVSFYNNEISEKSEIFDDQFSVERPDGSNFTLKIRSTKLEDSAMYFCASSDRGTSTDTQYFGPGTRLTVL.

The chain employs TRBV27 and TRBJ1-1; D might be TRBD1 (5 bases). V dropped 11 bases and J dropped 12 bases, with 25 bases sitting between them. The CDR3 has 13 amino acids. Germline V gene lookup returns CDR1 MNHEY and CDR2 SMNVEV (reference sequence). The DNA of the CDR3 is TGTGCCTCCCCACCCTCAGGGCAAACGGGGACTTTCTTT. Amino acid sequence: CASPPSGQTGTFF.

The V and J genes are TRBV27 and TRBJ1-2; 8 positions agree with TRBD1. The V segment lost 6 bases and the J segment 2 bases; nucleotides outside the gene matches: 2. The CDR3 totals 13 residues. Germline CDR1 is MNHEY and CDR2 is SMNVEV (reference sequence). CDR3 DNA sequence: TGTGCCAGCAGCTACAGGGGGAACTATGGCTACACCTTC. Translation gives CASSYRGNYGYTF.